This TCR beta chain was identified during a study of blood T cell repertoires in COVID-19. About the research overall: Sources were T cells, B-cell-depleted T cells, or PBMCs; the material itself was cDNA or gDNA.

Participant-given clinical history determined each cohort assignment. Germline values: CDR1 MNHEY, CDR2 SMNVEV (reference sequence). The CDR3 length is 14 residues. Losses at the gene ends were 5 bases for V and 4 bases for J; bases not matched to a gene: 5. In the source study's methods: Researchers report that nucleated cell counts were estimated from reference gene primer amplification. TCRdb's table, derived via immunoSEQ multiplex PCR, lists solely in-frame clones and lacks some. V, J and clone size reflect that table, while D and trimming were determined from the DNA. The sample has 250,000 to 300,000 clones, nearly 90% seen once; the top ten hold more than 1.5%.

This chain uses TRBV27 with TRBJ1-5; 7 nucleotides agree with TRBD1. The sequencing input was PBMCs or T cells enriched from blood (not recorded which). This TCR was recovered from a woman aged 55-70 years who had recovered from COVID-19. CDR3 in amino acids: CASSELGQNQPQHF. DNA of the CDR3: TGTGCCAGCAGTGAATTGGGACAGAATCAGCCCCAGCATTTT.